The rows below give T cell receptor beta chains drawn from one sample of a study of PD-L1 blockade in urothelial cancer. Some clones are missing from TCRdb's copy, which holds only in-frame ones; the method was immunoSEQ multiplex PCR. This table has 35,000 to 40,000 clones, under 90% appearing once. Material: PBMCs, obtained around atezolizumab (anti-PD-L1) treatment. The source is a man in his fifties or sixties with urothelial cancer. CDR3s include the opening cysteine and the closing phenylalanine or tryptophan. The D gene is left open where the match is weak. Clone size appears in some rows only: once, few, many, or a class for an expanded clone.

NA	TRBV6-1	TRBJ1-5	NA	CASSVWGVGQPQHF	TGTGCCAGCAGTGTGTGGGGGGTCGGTCAGCCCCAGCATTTT
NA	TRBV2	TRBJ2-1	NA	CASSEGLNNEQFF	TGTGCCAGCAGTGAAGGACTTAACAATGAGCAGTTCTTC
NA	TRBV28	TRBJ1-2	NA	CASSVSGIYGYTF	TGTGCCAGCAGTGTTTCAGGAATCTATGGCTACACCTTC
NA	TRBV10-3	TRBJ1-5	NA	CAISETNQPQHF	TGTGCCATCAGTGAGACAAATCAGCCCCAGCATTTT
NA	TRBV5-1	TRBJ1-6	TRBD1	CASSLGTGGNSPLHF	TGCGCCAGCAGCCTCGGGACAGGGGGGAATTCACCCCTCCACTTT
NA	TRBV6-6	TRBJ1-6	TRBD1	CASSRQGPGSPLHF	TGTGCCAGCAGCCGACAGGGGCCAGGTTCACCCCTCCACTTT
NA	TRBV6-6	TRBJ2-7	TRBD2	CASSRTSYYEQYF	TGTGCCAGCAGTCGGACTAGCTACTACGAGCAGTACTTC
few	TRBV5-1	TRBJ1-6	TRBD1	CASSLGQGGNSPLHF	TGCGCCAGCAGCTTGGGACAGGGTGGCAATTCACCCCTCCACTTT
NA	TRBV6-1	TRBJ2-3	NA	CASSEGLADTQYF	TGTGCCAGCAGTGAAGGACTAGCAGATACGCAGTATTTT
NA	TRBV7-2	TRBJ2-1	TRBD1	CASSFDRGLGNEQFF	TGTGCCAGCAGCTTCGACAGGGGGCTAGGCAATGAGCAGTTCTTC
NA	TRBV20-1	TRBJ2-5	NA	CSATRGETQYF	TGCAGTGCTACCCGAGGAGAGACCCAGTACTTC
NA	TRBV6-7	TRBJ1-5	TRBD1	CASSYHPDRGPNQPQHF	TGTGCCAGCAGTTACCATCCGGACAGGGGGCCTAATCAGCCCCAGCATTTT
NA	TRBV28	TRBJ2-7	NA	CASSPPPHGGEQYF	TGTGCCAGCAGTCCCCCGCCACACGGGGGAGAGCAGTACTTC
NA	TRBV2	TRBJ2-5	NA	CASSLGAQETQYF	TGTGCCAGCAGTCTAGGGGCCCAAGAGACCCAGTACTTC
NA	TRBV6-5	TRBJ2-7	NA	CASSYLGGAYEQYF	TGTGCCAGCAGTTACTTGGGGGGAGCGTACGAGCAGTACTTC
NA	TRBV5-1	TRBJ2-5	NA	CASSLMGRETQYF	TGCGCCAGCAGCTTAATGGGGAGGGAGACCCAGTACTTC
NA	TRBV7-3	TRBJ2-5	TRBD2	CASSLKEAGSQETQYF	TGTGCCAGCAGCTTAAAGGAAGCGGGGAGTCAAGAGACCCAGTACTTC
NA	TRBV6-5	TRBJ2-1	NA	CASSDIRPYNEQFF	TGTGCCAGCAGTGACATTAGACCCTACAATGAGCAGTTCTTC
NA	TRBV5-1	TRBJ2-3	TRBD1	CASSAGQGRTDTQYF	TGCGCCAGCAGCGCGGGACAGGGCCGCACAGATACGCAGTATTTT
NA	TRBV15	TRBJ1-2	NA	CATSRDHGQYLKGYTF	TGTGCCACCAGCAGAGATCATGGACAGTACCTAAAGGGCTACACCTTC
NA	TRBV6-5	TRBJ1-1	NA	CASSRNTEAFF	TGTGCCAGCAGCAGGAACACTGAAGCTTTCTTT
NA	TRBV5-4	TRBJ2-3	NA	CASSGHGDTQYF	TGTGCCAGCAGCGGACATGGAGATACGCAGTATTTT
few	TRBV7-9	TRBJ1-4	TRBD1	CASSMTGATNEKLFF	TGTGCCAGCAGCATGACAGGGGCAACTAATGAAAAACTGTTTTTT
NA	TRBV19	TRBJ2-3	NA	CASSIVGVSTDTQYF	TGTGCCAGTAGTATAGTCGGGGTTAGCACAGATACGCAGTATTTT
NA	TRBV9	TRBJ2-7	TRBD1	CASSPDRGPYEQYF	TGTGCCAGCAGCCCAGACAGGGGCCCCTACGAGCAGTACTTC
NA	TRBV5-6	TRBJ2-7	TRBD1	CASSRDRGLNEQYF	TGTGCCAGCAGCCGGGACAGGGGGCTGAACGAGCAGTACTTC
NA	TRBV5-1	TRBJ1-1	TRBD1	CASTPTGGSTEAFF	TGCGCCAGCACTCCTACAGGGGGCAGCACTGAAGCTTTCTTT
NA	TRBV2	TRBJ1-6	TRBD1	CASSEGGQVYNSPLHF	TGTGCCAGCAGTGAGGGGGGACAGGTCTATAATTCACCCCTCCACTTT
few	TRBV11-3	TRBJ1-1	NA	CASSFSGTEAFF	TGTGCCAGCAGCTTCTCGGGCACTGAAGCTTTCTTT
NA	TRBV29-1	TRBJ2-5	TRBD2	CSVGASGGHSGETQYF	TGCAGCGTTGGGGCTAGCGGGGGACATTCGGGGGAGACCCAGTACTTC
NA	TRBV19	TRBJ2-2	TRBD2	CASSALERGGGTGELFF	TGTGCCAGTAGTGCCTTAGAACGGGGGGGCGGCACCGGGGAGCTGTTTTTT
NA	TRBV25-1	TRBJ1-3	TRBD1	CASSDRGLGNTIYF	TGTGCCAGCAGTGACAGGGGGCTCGGAAACACCATATATTTT
NA	TRBV4-1	TRBJ2-5	NA	CASRPAGSETQYF	TGCGCCAGCAGGCCGGCGGGGTCCGAGACCCAGTACTTC
few	TRBV5-6	TRBJ2-6	NA	CASSSTGANVLTF	TGTGCCAGCAGCTCGACAGGGGCCAACGTCCTGACTTTC
NA	TRBV11-1	TRBJ2-3	TRBD1	CASSLDARTGVRDTQYF	TGTGCCAGCAGCTTAGATGCTAGGACAGGGGTTCGGGATACGCAGTATTTT
NA	TRBV27	TRBJ1-2	NA	CASSPREGYTF	TGTGCCAGCAGTCCCCGGGAGGGCTACACCTTC
NA	TRBV19	TRBJ1-5	NA	CASSFQRKQPQHF	TGTGCCAGTAGTTTCCAGCGGAAACAGCCCCAGCATTTT
few	TRBV29-1	TRBJ2-7	NA	CSVVSRRSEQYF	TGCAGCGTTGTGAGCAGGAGGAGCGAGCAGTACTTC
once	TRBV5-1	TRBJ2-3	NA	CASSLWGDTTDTQYF	TGCGCCAGCAGCTTGTGGGGAGACACCACAGATACGCAGTATTTT
once	TRBV4-1	TRBJ2-7	NA	CASSQRQGGPYEQYF	TGCGCCAGCAGCCAACGCCAGGGCGGACCCTACGAGCAGTACTTC
NA	TRBV5-1	TRBJ1-1	TRBD1	CASSYGAGQGPITEAFF	TGCGCCAGCAGCTATGGGGCCGGACAGGGTCCGATTACTGAAGCTTTCTTT
NA	TRBV10-3	TRBJ2-3	TRBD1	CAISEAGTAQYF	TGTGCCATCAGTGAGGCAGGGACAGCTCAGTATTTT
NA	TRBV7-9	TRBJ2-7	TRBD1	CASSSNRDSSYEQYF	TGTGCCAGCAGCTCCAACCGGGACAGCTCCTACGAGCAGTACTTC